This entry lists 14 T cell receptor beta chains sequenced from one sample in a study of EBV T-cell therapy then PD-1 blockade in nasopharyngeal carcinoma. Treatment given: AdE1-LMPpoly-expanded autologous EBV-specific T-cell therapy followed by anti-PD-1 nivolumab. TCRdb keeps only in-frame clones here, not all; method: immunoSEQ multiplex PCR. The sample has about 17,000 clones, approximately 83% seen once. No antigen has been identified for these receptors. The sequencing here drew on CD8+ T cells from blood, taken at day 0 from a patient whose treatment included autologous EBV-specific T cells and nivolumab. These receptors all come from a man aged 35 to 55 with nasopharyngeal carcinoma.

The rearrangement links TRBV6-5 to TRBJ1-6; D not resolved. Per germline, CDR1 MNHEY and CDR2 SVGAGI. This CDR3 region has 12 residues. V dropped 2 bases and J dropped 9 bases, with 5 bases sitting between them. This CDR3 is CASSYGSSPLHF. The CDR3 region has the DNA TGTGCCAGCAGTTACGGGAGTTCACCCCTCCACTTT.

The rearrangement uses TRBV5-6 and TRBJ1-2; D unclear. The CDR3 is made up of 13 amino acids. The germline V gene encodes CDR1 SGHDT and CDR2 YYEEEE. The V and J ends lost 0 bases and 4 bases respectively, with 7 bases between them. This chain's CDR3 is CASSLGQIYGYTF. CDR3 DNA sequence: TGTGCCAGCAGCTTGGGGCAGATCTATGGCTACACCTTC.

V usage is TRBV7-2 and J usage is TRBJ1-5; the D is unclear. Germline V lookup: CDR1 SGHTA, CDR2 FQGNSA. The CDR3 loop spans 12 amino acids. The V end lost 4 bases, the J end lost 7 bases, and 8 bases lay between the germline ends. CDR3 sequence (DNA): TGTGCCAGCAGCTCCTTAGTCCAGCCCCAGCATTTT. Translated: CASSSLVQPQHF.

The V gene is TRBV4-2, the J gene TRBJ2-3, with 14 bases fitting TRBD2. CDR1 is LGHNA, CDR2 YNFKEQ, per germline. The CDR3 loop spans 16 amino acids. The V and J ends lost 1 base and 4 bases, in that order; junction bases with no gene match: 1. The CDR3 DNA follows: TGTGCCAGCAGCCAAGGACTAGCGGGGGGGGCAGATACGCAGTATTTT. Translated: CASSQGLAGGADTQYF.

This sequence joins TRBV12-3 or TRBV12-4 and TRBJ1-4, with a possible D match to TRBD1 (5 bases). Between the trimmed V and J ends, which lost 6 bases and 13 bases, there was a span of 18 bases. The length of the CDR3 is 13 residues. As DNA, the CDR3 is TGTGCCAGCAGCCCAGGGTTCCCCCCCAGACTGTTTTTT. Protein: CASSPGFPPRLFF.

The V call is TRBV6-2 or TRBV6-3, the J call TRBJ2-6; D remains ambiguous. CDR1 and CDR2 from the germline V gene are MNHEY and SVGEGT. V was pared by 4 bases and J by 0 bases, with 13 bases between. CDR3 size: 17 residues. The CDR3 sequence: CASSFGRWVSGANVLTF. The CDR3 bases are TGTGCCAGCAGTTTCGGACGGTGGGTCTCTGGGGCCAACGTCCTGACTTTC.

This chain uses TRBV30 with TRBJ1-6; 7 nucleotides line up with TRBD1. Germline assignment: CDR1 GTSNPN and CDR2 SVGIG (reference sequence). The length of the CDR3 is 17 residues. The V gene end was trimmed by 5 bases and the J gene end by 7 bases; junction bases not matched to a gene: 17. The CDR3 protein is CAWGRQGNLRVNSPLHF. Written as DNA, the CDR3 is TGTGCCTGGGGACGACAGGGAAACCTTCGAGTCAATTCACCCCTCCACTTT. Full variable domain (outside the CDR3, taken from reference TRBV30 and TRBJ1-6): SQTIHQWPATLVQPVGSPLSLECTVEGTSNPNLYWYRQAAGRGLQLLFYSVGIGQISSEVPQNLSASRPQDRQFILSSKKLLLSDSGFYLCAWGRQGNLRVNSPLHFGNGTRLTVT.

As DNA, the CDR3 is TGTGCCAGCAGAGGGGGACTAGCGGCGTCCGGGGAGCTGTTTTTT. It translates to CASRGGLAASGELFF. The chain combines TRBV6-5 with TRBJ2-2; the match to TRBD2 covers 11 bases. Germline assignment: CDR1 MNHEY and CDR2 SVGAGI. With V trimmed by 6 bases and J by 6 bases, 6 bases remained unmatched. The CDR3 is 15 amino acids.

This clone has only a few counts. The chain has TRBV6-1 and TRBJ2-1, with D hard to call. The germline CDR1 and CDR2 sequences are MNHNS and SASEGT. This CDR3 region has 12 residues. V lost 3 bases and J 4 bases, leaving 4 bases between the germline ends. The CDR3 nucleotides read TGTGCCAGCAGTGAGAGTTACAATGAGCAGTTCTTC. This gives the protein CASSESYNEQFF.

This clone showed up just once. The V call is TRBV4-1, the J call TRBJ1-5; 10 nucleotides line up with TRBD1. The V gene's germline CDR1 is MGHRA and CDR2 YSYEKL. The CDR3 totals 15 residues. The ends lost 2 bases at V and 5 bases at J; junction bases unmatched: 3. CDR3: CASSQRTGGDQPQHF. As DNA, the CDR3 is TGCGCCAGCAGCCAACGGACAGGGGGGGATCAGCCCCAGCATTTT.

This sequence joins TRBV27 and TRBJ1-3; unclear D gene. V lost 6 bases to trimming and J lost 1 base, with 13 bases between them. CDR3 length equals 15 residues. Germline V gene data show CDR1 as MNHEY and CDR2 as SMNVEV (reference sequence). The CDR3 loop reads CASSRSTLSGNTIYF. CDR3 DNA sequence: TGTGCCAGCAGCCGGTCCACTCTTTCTGGAAACACCATATATTTT.

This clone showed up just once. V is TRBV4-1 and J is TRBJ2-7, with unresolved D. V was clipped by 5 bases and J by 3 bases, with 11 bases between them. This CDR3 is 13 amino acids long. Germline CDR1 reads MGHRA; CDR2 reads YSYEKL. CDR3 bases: TGCGCCAGCAGCGAGCGAGCTAACTACGAGCAGTACTTC. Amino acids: CASSERANYEQYF.

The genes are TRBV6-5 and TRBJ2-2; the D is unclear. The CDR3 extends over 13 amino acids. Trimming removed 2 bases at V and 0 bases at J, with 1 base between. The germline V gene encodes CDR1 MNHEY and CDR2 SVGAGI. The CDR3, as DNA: TGTGCCAGCAGTTACCCGAACACCGGGGAGCTGTTTTTT. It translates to CASSYPNTGELFF.

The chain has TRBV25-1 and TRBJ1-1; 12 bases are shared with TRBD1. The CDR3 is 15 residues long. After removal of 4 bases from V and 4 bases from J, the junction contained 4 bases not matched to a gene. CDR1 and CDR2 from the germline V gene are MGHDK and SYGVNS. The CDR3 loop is CASSGGDRGPTEAFF. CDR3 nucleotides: TGTGCCAGCAGTGGTGGGGACAGGGGGCCCACTGAAGCTTTCTTT.